A selection of T cell receptor beta chains follows, all from one sample in a study of CD8 T cells in ankylosing spondylitis. One entry per CDR3 protein, called by TCRdb with MiXCR from the 5' RACE reads. The sample shows just under 350,000 distinct CDR3 sequences, roughly 15% of them seen only once. The source material was blood, either unsorted or a sorted T cell fraction (not recorded which). All receptors come from a male donor with ankylosing spondylitis or in good health (not recorded which). Both conserved end residues are part of each CDR3. A D gene is named only where the DNA matches it firmly. Only some rows state a clone size, as once, few, many or a class for expanded clones.

DNA,CDR3,size,D,J,V
TGTGCCAGCAGTGTACAGGGTAATGAAGCTTTCTTT,CASSVQGNEAFF,few,NA,TRBJ1-1,TRBV2
TGTGCCAGCAGCTTAACAGGGCGGGACTATGGCTACACCTTC,CASSLTGRDYGYTF,NA,NA,TRBJ1-2,TRBV7-2
TGCGCCAGCAGCTTGATTCCGGGACAGGGCAACGAGCAGTACTTC,CASSLIPGQGNEQYF,NA,TRBD1,TRBJ2-7,TRBV5-1
TGTGCCAGCAGCGCAGGTGTGAGGTCTGAAGCTTTCTTT,CASSAGVRSEAFF,NA,NA,TRBJ1-1,TRBV11-2
TGTGCCAGCAGAAGTATCCCGGATAATTCACCCCTCCACTTT,CASRSIPDNSPLHF,NA,NA,TRBJ1-6,TRBV11-2
TGTGCCAGCAATGGACTTTCAGCTGAAGCTTTCTTT,CASNGLSAEAFF,once,NA,TRBJ1-1,TRBV12-3/TRBV12-4
TGCGCCAGCAGCTCCCGGGACAGGGGACGCGAGCAGTACTTC,CASSSRDRGREQYF,few,TRBD1,TRBJ2-7,TRBV5-1
TGTGCCAGCAGCTCTGAATGGTTCTCTGAAGCTTTCTTT,CASSSEWFSEAFF,few,NA,TRBJ1-1,TRBV9
TGTGCCAGCAGCCGGTCTGGGCGGGAGGGTCCTGCCTACAATGAGCAGTTCTTC,CASSRSGREGPAYNEQFF,few,TRBD2,TRBJ2-1,TRBV6-1
TGTGCCAGCAGCCAAGCCTTTTGGACGTCCCCTGAAAAACTGTTTTTT,CASSQAFWTSPEKLFF,many,NA,TRBJ1-4,TRBV3-1
TGTGCCAGCAGTGAGTTAGGGGATACGCAGTATTTT,CASSELGDTQYF,few,NA,TRBJ2-3,TRBV2
TGTGCCAGCAGTTTGGGACAGCTTGAAGCTTTCTTT,CASSLGQLEAFF,few,TRBD1,TRBJ1-1,TRBV12-3/TRBV12-4
TGTGCCAGCAGTCCTATTTGGGGTCACGGGGAGCTGTTTTTT,CASSPIWGHGELFF,NA,NA,TRBJ2-2,TRBV7-2
TGTGCCAGCGGTCCCCTGCGGGAGACCAGCGAGCAGTACTTC,CASGPLRETSEQYF,few,TRBD2,TRBJ2-7,TRBV11-2
TGCGCCAGCAGCAGGTCTACAGGGAGGGCTGAAGCTTTCTTT,CASSRSTGRAEAFF,few,NA,TRBJ1-1,TRBV5-1
TGCGCCAGCAGTACAGGGGGCGAGGCCCTCCACTTT,CASSTGGEALHF,few,TRBD1,TRBJ1-6,TRBV5-1
TGTGCCAGCAGACCGCGACAGGAATCAGCGGGAGGGCAAGATACGCAGTATTTT,CASRPRQESAGGQDTQYF,few,TRBD2,TRBJ2-3,TRBV3-1
TGTGCCAGCGCGGGACAGGGGGCTGTAGGGGAGCTGTTTTTT,CASAGQGAVGELFF,NA,TRBD1,TRBJ2-2,TRBV2
TGCAGCGCCGGACAGGGGAACACCGGGGAGCTGTTTTTT,CSAGQGNTGELFF,few,TRBD1,TRBJ2-2,TRBV29-1
TGTGCCAGCAGTTTAGGCGGCAGACAAGAGACCCAGTACTTC,CASSLGGRQETQYF,many,NA,TRBJ2-5,TRBV12-3/TRBV12-4
TGTGCCATCAATCAGGAGAGGGGAACTGAAGCTTTCTTT,CAINQERGTEAFF,few,NA,TRBJ1-1,TRBV10-3
TGTGCCATCAGTGAGTCCGCCCTGAGGGAGACCCAGTACTTC,CAISESALRETQYF,few,NA,TRBJ2-5,TRBV10-3
TGTGCCAGCAGTTTCGGGGGTGGGACTGAAGCTTTCTTT,CASSFGGGTEAFF,many,NA,TRBJ1-1,TRBV12-3/TRBV12-4
TGCGCCAGCAGCTTGAACGGACAGGGCATCGCAGATACGCAGTATTTT,CASSLNGQGIADTQYF,few,TRBD1,TRBJ2-3,TRBV5-1
TGTGCCAGCAGCCTCACAGGACGTTCTTATGGCTACACCTTC,CASSLTGRSYGYTF,few,NA,TRBJ1-2,TRBV12-3/TRBV12-4
TGTGCCAGCAGCTTCGCCCTTAGCGGGGGGGCAGATACGCAGTATTTT,CASSFALSGGADTQYF,NA,TRBD2,TRBJ2-3,TRBV13
TGCAGCGTTGGGGCCCAAGAGACCCAGTACTTC,CSVGAQETQYF,NA,NA,TRBJ2-5,TRBV29-1
TGTGCCAGCAGCGCGCTAGCGGGGGAAGAGACCCAGTACTTC,CASSALAGEETQYF,few,TRBD2,TRBJ2-5,TRBV9
TGTGCCAGCAGTTACAATGCCGGGACCGGCTACACCTTC,CASSYNAGTGYTF,few,NA,TRBJ1-2,TRBV6-5
TGCAGTGCTAGAGATACAGGGGGCGGTAGGAACACTGAAGCTTTCTTT,CSARDTGGGRNTEAFF,NA,TRBD1,TRBJ1-1,TRBV20-1
TGTGCCAGCAGCTCCCGGGGACTAGCGCTAACAGATACGCAGTATTTT,CASSSRGLALTDTQYF,NA,TRBD2,TRBJ2-3,TRBV11-2
TGCAGTGCTAGGGGACGCAATAATCAGCCCCAGCATTTT,CSARGRNNQPQHF,few,NA,TRBJ1-5,TRBV20-1
TGTGCCAGCAGTCCGGGACCCCGGGCCCAGCATTTT,CASSPGPRAQHF,few,NA,TRBJ1-5,TRBV12-3/TRBV12-4
TGTGCCAGCAGCCAAAAAGTCATGCGGGGGAACACTGAAGCTTTCTTT,CASSQKVMRGNTEAFF,NA,NA,TRBJ1-1,TRBV3-1
TGTGCCAGCAGTGGGATGTTGAATCAGCCCCAGCATTTT,CASSGMLNQPQHF,few,NA,TRBJ1-5,TRBV27
TGCAGCGTTGAAGATTTTTCTTCGGCGGCAGCCCAAGAGACCCAGTACTTC,CSVEDFSSAAAQETQYF,NA,NA,TRBJ2-5,TRBV29-1
TGTGCCATCAGACCGAGCGGGGGCCCCCAAGAGACCCAGTACTTC,CAIRPSGGPQETQYF,NA,TRBD2,TRBJ2-5,TRBV10-3
TGTGCTAGTGGCGTGTTTTACGAGCAGTACTTC,CASGVFYEQYF,NA,NA,TRBJ2-7,TRBV12-5
TGTGCCAGCAGTTACTCGGCGGCAAATTGGGACGAGCAGTACTTC,CASSYSAANWDEQYF,few,NA,TRBJ2-7,TRBV6-5
TGCAGTGCTAGAGATGAAGGACTAGCGGGAGGGTTTGGGACCCAGTACTTC,CSARDEGLAGGFGTQYF,NA,TRBD2,TRBJ2-5,TRBV20-1
TGTGCCAGCAGTTTTAAGACAGGCGGGGCGACAGATACGCAGTATTTT,CASSFKTGGATDTQYF,once,NA,TRBJ2-3,TRBV12-3/TRBV12-4
TGTGCCAGCAGCATCCCGGGACGTAGCTACACCTTC,CASSIPGRSYTF,few,NA,TRBJ1-2,TRBV6-2/TRBV6-3
TGTGCCAGCAGTGGGATTGGTGAAAAACTGTTTTTT,CASSGIGEKLFF,NA,NA,TRBJ1-4,TRBV6-1
TGTGCCAGCAGCCAATGGGGGACTACCAACACCGGGGAGCTGTTTTTT,CASSQWGTTNTGELFF,NA,TRBD2,TRBJ2-2,TRBV3-1
TGCGCCAGCAGCGCCGGGACAGACGAGACCCAGTACTTC,CASSAGTDETQYF,NA,TRBD1,TRBJ2-5,TRBV5-1
TGTGCCAGCAGTGAGGCCAGGCGGGATCAGCCCCAGCATTTT,CASSEARRDQPQHF,NA,NA,TRBJ1-5,TRBV2
TGCAGTGCTAGAGTGGGACAGGTTTATCATGAGCAGTTCTTC,CSARVGQVYHEQFF,few,TRBD1,TRBJ2-1,TRBV20-1
TGCGCCAGCAGCCAAGGGACTAGCACCTACGAGCAGTACTTC,CASSQGTSTYEQYF,few,TRBD2,TRBJ2-7,TRBV4-1
TGTGCCAGCAGTTACCTATCGTCAGATACGCAGTATTTT,CASSYLSSDTQYF,NA,NA,TRBJ2-3,TRBV6-6
TGCAGTGCTAGAAATGAATCGATGGCTTTCTTT,CSARNESMAFF,NA,NA,TRBJ1-1,TRBV20-1
TGTGCCAGCAGCCAAGTTTTCGCCCGACGCAAGAACACCGGGGAGCTGTTTTTT,CASSQVFARRKNTGELFF,few,NA,TRBJ2-2,TRBV3-1
TGCAGTGCTAGAGATGCCGGGGAGCTGTTTTTT,CSARDAGELFF,NA,NA,TRBJ2-2,TRBV20-1
TGCGCCAGCAGCTTGAGCGGGGCCCCCACAGATACGCAGTATTTT,CASSLSGAPTDTQYF,NA,TRBD2,TRBJ2-3,TRBV5-1
TGTGCCAGCAGCCCCCGATCTAGCGGGACCTCCTACAATGAGCAGTTCTTC,CASSPRSSGTSYNEQFF,few,TRBD2,TRBJ2-1,TRBV9
TGTGCCAGCAGCCCACAGGGGGTCACTGAAGCTTTCTTT,CASSPQGVTEAFF,many,TRBD1,TRBJ1-1,TRBV12-3/TRBV12-4
TGTGCCAGCAGTTTAGACACAGGGTATGGCTACACCTTC,CASSLDTGYGYTF,NA,NA,TRBJ1-2,TRBV12-3/TRBV12-4
TGTGCCAGCAGCCACAGGACAGAACTCGAGCAGTACTTC,CASSHRTELEQYF,few,NA,TRBJ2-7,TRBV7-6
TGTGCCAGCAGCACGGACAGGAACTATGGCTACACCTTC,CASSTDRNYGYTF,few,TRBD1,TRBJ1-2,TRBV12-3/TRBV12-4
TGCGCCAGCAGTTCCAGGACAGGGCACGAGCAGTACTTC,CASSSRTGHEQYF,NA,TRBD1,TRBJ2-7,TRBV10-2
TGTGCCAGCAGCCACCGGGGAGCGTTGGAGACCCAGTACTTC,CASSHRGALETQYF,NA,NA,TRBJ2-5,TRBV4-2